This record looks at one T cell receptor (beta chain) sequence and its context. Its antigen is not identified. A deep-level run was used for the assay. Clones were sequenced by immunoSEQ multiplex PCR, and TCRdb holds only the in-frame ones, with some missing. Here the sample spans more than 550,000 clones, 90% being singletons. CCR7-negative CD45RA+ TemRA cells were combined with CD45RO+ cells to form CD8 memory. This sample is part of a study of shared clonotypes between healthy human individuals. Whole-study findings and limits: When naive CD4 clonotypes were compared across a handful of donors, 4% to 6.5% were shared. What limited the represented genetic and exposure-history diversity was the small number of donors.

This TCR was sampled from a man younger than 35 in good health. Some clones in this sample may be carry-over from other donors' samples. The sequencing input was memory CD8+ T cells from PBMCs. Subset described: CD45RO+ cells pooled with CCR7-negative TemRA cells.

The CDR3 spells CASSDIGGYEQYF. The CDR3 DNA sequence: TGTGCCAGCAGTGATATAGGGGGGTACGAGCAGTACTTC. J is TRBJ2-7 and V is TRBV25-1; D tentatively reads TRBD1 or TRBD2 (6 bases each). Germline V gene lookup returns CDR1 MGHDK and CDR2 SYGVNS. The CDR3 consists of 13 residues. V shed 3 bases and J shed 4 bases, with 10 bases lying between them.